The 17 T cell receptor beta chains in this list originate from one sample, sequenced in a study of Ad26.COV2.S vaccination and SARS-CoV-2 variants. Assay: immunoSEQ multiplex PCR; the TCRdb copy retains only in-frame clones and omits some. This table has about 350,000 clones, 85% appearing once. As for treatment: some 20 received Ad26.COV2.S at low or high dose, single or two shots; 5 received placebo; per-sample allocation not given. Specimen acquisition occurred on day 63 following the initial vaccine or placebo injection. This specimen was peripheral blood, taken in a trial of Ad26.COV2.S vaccine versus placebo. The receptors derive from a person between 18 and 59 years old who received the Ad26.COV2.S COVID-19 vaccine or a placebo.

V and J are TRBV2 and TRBJ1-1; no firm D call. The ends were cut back, 1 base at V and 6 bases at J, with 9 bases in the middle. Germline CDR1 SNHLY, CDR2 FYNNEI. This CDR3 is 13 amino acids long. CDR3 sequence: CASSEDGQAEAFF. The CDR3 DNA is TGTGCCAGCAGTGAAGACGGGCAGGCTGAAGCTTTCTTT.

The V call is TRBV18, the J call TRBJ2-1; 9 bases align to TRBD2. Trimming removed 7 bases from V and 5 bases from J; junction bases left unmatched: 9. The CDR3 has 15 residues. Per the germline V gene, CDR1 is KGHSH and CDR2 is LQKENI. The CDR3 DNA reads TGTGCCAGCTACGCCAGCGGGAGGATGGACAATGAGCAGTTCTTC. This translates into CASYASGRMDNEQFF.

V gene TRBV19 combines with J gene TRBJ2-7; no reliable D call. The CDR3 is made up of 15 amino acids. The V end lost 3 bases, the J end lost 3 bases, and 15 bases lay between the germline ends. From germline, CDR1 is LNHDA and CDR2 SQIVND (reference sequence). CDR3 DNA sequence: TGTGCCAGTAGTATTGAGGACCATAAAATCTACGAGCAGTACTTC. It yields the protein CASSIEDHKIYEQYF.

This clone was picked up one time. CDR3 in DNA: TGTGCCTGGAGTGTAGGCGGAGGACCGCAAGAGACCCAGTACTTC. Its protein is CAWSVGGGPQETQYF. The genes are TRBV30 and TRBJ2-5; D perhaps matches TRBD2 (5 bases). Germline V gene lookup returns CDR1 GTSNPN and CDR2 SVGIG (reference sequence). The V end lost 0 bases, the J end lost 2 bases, and 13 bases lay between the germline ends. The CDR3 covers 15 residues. Variable domain in full (rest from reference TRBV30 and TRBJ2-5): SQTIHQWPATLVQPVGSPLSLECTVEGTSNPNLYWYRQAAGRGLQLLFYSVGIGQISSEVPQNLSASRPQDRQFILSSKKLLLSDSGFYLCAWSVGGGPQETQYFGPGTRLLVL.

The chain joins TRBV9 to TRBJ2-7, with TRBD2 identical over 16 bases. Losses at the gene ends were 0 bases for V and 7 bases for J; bases not matched to a gene: 7. This CDR3 is 17 amino acids long. Germline CDR1 and CDR2: SGDLS and YYNGEE. The CDR3 DNA sequence: TGTGCCAGCAGCGTAGAAGGGACTAGCGGGGGGGCCGGGGAGCAGTACTTC. This translates into CASSVEGTSGGAGEQYF.

The chain combines TRBV9 with TRBJ1-3; no clear D. The CDR3 runs 17 residues. Germline CDR1 is SGDLS and CDR2 is YYNGEE. The germline V and J ends were trimmed by 4 bases and 2 bases, with 19 bases remaining between them. The CDR3, as DNA: TGTGCCAGCAGCCCCCGTCTGGCCTATAGTCCTGGAAACACCATATATTTT. Translation gives CASSPRLAYSPGNTIYF.

The V gene is TRBV28, the J gene TRBJ1-2, with D maybe TRBD1 (5 bases). V was trimmed by 4 bases and J by 7 bases, leaving 16 bases between them. Germline V gene data show CDR1 as MDHEN and CDR2 as SYDVKM. The CDR3 length is 14 residues. CDR3 DNA sequence: TGTGCCAGCAGTTCTGGGATTGGGGCTGTTGGCTACACCTTC. Translating it yields CASSSGIGAVGYTF.

The CDR3 sequence is CASSYGTGIYGYTF. The CDR3 nucleotides read TGTGCCAGCAGCTACGGGACAGGGATCTATGGCTACACCTTC. This sequence joins TRBV11-2 and TRBJ1-2; 9 bases line up with TRBD1. The germline CDR1 and CDR2 sequences are SGHAT and FQNNGV. With 4 bases clipped from V and 4 bases from J, the junction kept 4 bases outside the gene matches. The CDR3 has 14 amino acids.

This clone has only one observation. This chain links TRBV9 with TRBJ2-2; D gene ambiguous. Trimming stripped 0 bases from V and 4 bases from J, with 13 bases between. Germline CDR1 and CDR2: SGDLS and YYNGEE. This CDR3 contains 16 residues. The CDR3 is CASSVVGGPTTGELFF. CDR3 sequence (DNA): TGTGCCAGCAGCGTAGTCGGCGGTCCGACCACCGGGGAGCTGTTTTTT. Combining the CDR3 with reference TRBV9 and TRBJ2-2 gives the whole variable domain DSGVTQTPKHLITATGQRVTLRCSPRSGDLSVYWYQQSLDQGLQFLIQYYNGEERAKGNILERFSAQQFPDLHSELNLSSLELGDSALYFCASSVVGGPTTGELFFGEGSRLTVL.

With respect to this clone: This CDR3 is also generated by other DNA sequences in the sample. This sequence joins TRBV2 and TRBJ2-5; 13 bases match TRBD2. From germline, CDR1 is SNHLY and CDR2 FYNNEI. Trimming cost V 4 bases and J 1 base; bases outside gene matches: 0. This CDR3 contains 15 residues. The CDR3 DNA reads TGTGCCAGCAGTGGGACTAGCGGGAGCCAAGAGACCCAGTACTTC. Its protein product is CASSGTSGSQETQYF. Full variable domain (remainder filled in from reference TRBV2 and TRBJ2-5): EPEVTQTPSHQVTQMGQEVILRCVPISNHLYFYWYRQILGQKVEFLVSFYNNEISEKSEIFDDQFSVERPDGSNFTLKIRSTKLEDSAMYFCASSGTSGSQETQYFGPGTRLLVL.

Only a few counts were recorded for this clone. The rearrangement joins TRBV27 to TRBJ2-5; D is unresolved. V was pared by 5 bases and J by 7 bases, with 23 bases between. The CDR3 sequence is 16 residues long. From germline, CDR1 is MNHEY and CDR2 SMNVEV (reference sequence). The CDR3 loop reads CASSPPGRRNQRTQYF. The CDR3 coding sequence is TGTGCCAGCAGTCCGCCCGGACGGCGTAACCAGCGGACCCAGTACTTC.

V usage is TRBV7-6 and J usage is TRBJ2-7, with a possible D match to TRBD1 (6 bases). Germline V gene data show CDR1 as SGHVS and CDR2 as FNYEAQ. This CDR3 contains 15 residues. V shed 1 base and J shed 3 bases, with 13 bases lying between them. CDR3 region: CASSLGAGVVYEQYF. CDR3 nucleotide sequence: TGTGCCAGCAGCTTAGGGGCAGGGGTTGTCTACGAGCAGTACTTC.

V gene TRBV19 combines with J gene TRBJ2-3, with 9 bases that match TRBD2. The V and J ends lost 4 bases and 5 bases, in that order; junction bases with no gene match: 4. This CDR3 contains 14 residues. Germline loops: CDR1 LNHDA, CDR2 SQIVND (reference sequence). The CDR3 loop is CASSSGRAGDTQYF. CDR3 DNA sequence: TGTGCCAGTAGTAGCGGGAGGGCTGGAGATACGCAGTATTTT. Based on the CDR3 plus reference TRBV19 and TRBJ2-3, the full variable domain is DGGITQSPKYLFRKEGQNVTLSCEQNLNHDAMYWYRQDPGQGLRLIYYSQIVNDFQKGDIAEGYSVSREKKESFPLTVTSAQKNPTAFYLCASSSGRAGDTQYFGPGTRLTVL.

The chain couples TRBV27 to TRBJ2-1; 7 bases match TRBD2. The V segment lost 3 bases and the J segment 8 bases; nucleotides outside the gene matches: 13. The CDR3 contains 16 residues. Germline V gene data show CDR1 as MNHEY and CDR2 as SMNVEV (reference sequence). The CDR3 reads CASSFWGGVPIDEQFF. CDR3 sequence (DNA): TGTGCCAGCAGTTTTTGGGGAGGGGTTCCCATCGATGAGCAGTTCTTC.

The gene calls are TRBV2 and TRBJ1-5, with 7 bases identical to TRBD1. The ends lost 1 base at V and 5 bases at J; junction bases unmatched: 2. CDR3 size: 14 residues. The germline CDR1 and CDR2 sequences are SNHLY and FYNNEI. CDR3 sequence reads: CASSEGTGDQPQHF. DNA of the CDR3: TGTGCCAGCAGTGAAGGGACAGGAGATCAGCCCCAGCATTTT. Supplemented by reference TRBV2 and TRBJ1-5, the full variable domain reads EPEVTQTPSHQVTQMGQEVILRCVPISNHLYFYWYRQILGQKVEFLVSFYNNEISEKSEIFDDQFSVERPDGSNFTLKIRSTKLEDSAMYFCASSEGTGDQPQHFGDGTRLSIL.

The chain joins TRBV10-3 to TRBJ1-2, with TRBD1 matching 9 bases. Per the germline V gene, CDR1 is ENHRY and CDR2 is SYGVKD. The CDR3 runs 16 residues. Losses at the gene ends were 4 bases for V and 8 bases for J; bases not matched to a gene: 14. The CDR3 DNA follows: TGTGCCATCAGTGTGGGGCCCGGGGACAGGGAGGGAGGCTACACCTTC. The encoded protein is CAISVGPGDREGGYTF.

The rearrangement uses TRBV24-1 and TRBJ2-1; tentative D call: TRBD2 (6 bases). Trimming left V 3 bases short and J 1 base short, with 15 bases between. Germline V gene data show CDR1 as KGHDR and CDR2 as SFDVKD. The CDR3 spans 17 residues. CDR3 DNA sequence: TGTGCCACCAGTGATCTCCAGGGAGGTGCATCCTACAATGAGCAGTTCTTC. Amino acids: CATSDLQGGASYNEQFF.